This entry lists 29 T cell receptor beta chains sequenced from one sample in a study of tumor-infiltrating lymphocytes in glioblastoma multiforme. Multiple V-beta primers and a C-beta primer amplified TCRB from RNA. Using its own MiXCR run on the multiplex PCR reads, TCRdb lists one record per CDR3 protein. The sample includes about 32,000 distinct CDR3 sequences, 60% to 65% of them seen just once. Sequences were obtained from brain tumor tissue. These receptors were obtained from a male donor with glioblastoma.

For this clonotype: The junction and the germline gene differ at one end; a read error may be behind it. This sequence joins TRBV29-1 and TRBJ1-1, with 8 bases lining up with TRBD1. Germline V gives CDR1 SQVTM, CDR2 ANQGSEA. CDR3 length equals 14 residues. The CDR3 DNA reads as TGCAGCGTTCTGGACAGGGCAATGAATACTGAAGCTTTCTTT. Translation gives CSVLDRAMNTEAFF. The full variable domain, rest sourced from reference TRBV29-1 and TRBJ1-1, is SAVISQKPSRDICQRGTSLTIQCQVDSQVTMMFWYRQQPGQSLTLIATANQGSEATYESGFVIDKFPISRPNLTFSTLTVSNMSPEDSSIYLCSVLDRAMNTEAFFGQGTRLTVV.

By share of the sample, this clonotype is medium-sized. The chain combines TRBV11-2 with TRBJ2-2, with TRBD2 matching over 12 bases. This CDR3 has 17 amino acids. CDR1 and CDR2 (germline): SGHAT, FQNNGV. V was pared by 4 bases and J by 1 base, with 4 bases of the junction left unmatched. CDR3 bases: TGTGCCAGCAGCTCACAACTAGCGGGAGGGAACACCGGGGAGCTGTTTTTT. Translation gives CASSSQLAGGNTGELFF.

Turning to this clonotype: An end of the junction differs from the germline gene, which may be a read error. The chain couples TRBV29-1 to TRBJ1-2; D ambiguous. From germline, CDR1 is SQVTM and CDR2 ANQGSEA. This CDR3 spans 12 amino acids. DNA of the CDR3: TGTAGCGTCTCCATGGAAAACTATGGCTACACCTTC. The encoded protein is CSVSMENYGYTF.

For this clonotype: Likely a read error: the CDR3 ends without its conserved phenylalanine or tryptophan. This chain connects TRBV4-1 to TRBJ2-1; no clear D. Germline V gene lookup returns CDR1 MGHRA and CDR2 YSYEKL. The CDR3 is made up of 14 amino acids. V lost 1 base and J 12 bases, leaving 16 bases between the germline ends. CDR3 residues: CASSQGGNLFVQFS. CDR3 nucleotides: TGCGCCAGCAGCCAAGGAGGAAACCTCTTTGTGCAGTTCTCC.

This clonotype was recorded at least ten times. This sequence joins TRBV5-1 and TRBJ2-5; D is perhaps TRBD1 (5 bases). Germline-derived CDR1 and CDR2 are SGHRS and YFSETQ. The CDR3 is 16 amino acids. V was clipped by 3 bases and J by 4 bases, with 19 bases between them. Here the CDR3 reads CASSWSENRGGETQYF. The CDR3 nucleotides read TGCGCCAGCAGCTGGTCGGAAAATAGGGGTGGAGAGACCCAGTACTTC.

The chain combines TRBV10-2 with TRBJ2-3; the D gene is possibly TRBD2 (5 bases). The CDR3 runs 14 residues. Deletions cut 0 bases from V and 15 bases from J, with 19 bases between. Germline V CDR1 and CDR2: WSHSY, SAAADI. The DNA of the CDR3 is TGCGCCAGCAGTGAGTCGGGAGAGGCAGATACGCGATATTTT. It is translated as CASSESGEADTRYF.

As regards this clonotype: At one end, the junction sequence differs from germline, possibly due to a read error. The chain has TRBV11-2 and TRBJ2-5; tentatively, D is TRBD1 or TRBD2 (5 bases each). CDR3 length equals 14 residues. Germline values: CDR1 SGHAT, CDR2 FQNNGV. CDR3 amino acids: CASSWGYSREAQYF. CDR3 in DNA: TGTGCCAGCAGCTGGGGGTATTCGCGAGAGGCCCAGTACTTC.

Within the sample, this clonotype is medium-sized. V is TRBV11-2 and J is TRBJ2-1, with D perhaps TRBD2 (6 bases). V lost 1 base and J 5 bases, leaving 12 bases between the germline ends. Germline V lookup: CDR1 SGHAT, CDR2 FQNNGV. This CDR3 spans 15 amino acids. The CDR3 coding sequence is TGTGCCAGCAGCTTAGTACCGGGACTTAACAATGAGCAGTTCTTC. This codes for CASSLVPGLNNEQFF.

The CDR3 coding sequence is TGTGCCAGCAGCTTAGGGACTGAAGCTTTCTTT. Protein product: CASSLGTEAFF. The chain recombines TRBV11-2 with TRBJ1-1, with D unclear. Germline assignment: CDR1 SGHAT and CDR2 FQNNGV. Trimming took off 1 base at V and 5 bases at J, with 2 bases between the two ends. The CDR3 length is 11 residues.

This clonotype was detected many times. The rearrangement joins TRBV10-3 to TRBJ2-7; D is possibly TRBD2 (5 bases). V lost 3 bases and J 2 bases, leaving 11 bases between the germline ends. CDR3 length: 14 amino acids. Germline assignment: CDR1 ENHRY and CDR2 SYGVKD. CDR3 in amino acids: CAISDTVRAYEQYF. In DNA form, the CDR3 reads TGTGCCATCAGTGATACCGTGAGGGCCTACGAGCAGTACTTC.

This chain joins TRBV10-2 and TRBJ2-2; 8 bases align to TRBD1. The V gene's germline CDR1 is WSHSY and CDR2 SAAADI. Trimming cost V 5 bases and J 4 bases; bases outside gene matches: 6. The CDR3 contains 15 residues. In DNA, the CDR3 is TGCGCCAGCAGTTCCTGGACAGGGATCACCGGGGAGCTGTTTTTT. Its protein product is CASSSWTGITGELFF.

Regarding this clonotype: Its ends do not fully match the called genes, so a read error is possible. The genes are TRBV28 and TRBJ1-5, with D unclear. The CDR3 sequence is 12 residues long. The germline V gene has CDR1 MDHEN and CDR2 SYDVKM. The CDR3 spells CAGSPVVQPQHF. CDR3 nucleotides: TGTGCCGGCAGCCCCGTCGTTCAGCCCCAGCATTTT. The whole variable domain, filled in from reference TRBV28 and TRBJ1-5, reads DVKVTQSSRYLVKRTGEKVFLECVQDMDHENMFWYRQDPGLGLRLIYFSYDVKMKEKGDIPEGYSVSREKKERFSLILESASTNQTSMYLCAGSPVVQPQHFGDGTRLSIL.

This clonotype showed up just a few times. A much larger clone is a single base away; this may be a read error. V usage is TRBV20-1 and J usage is TRBJ1-5, with D maybe TRBD1 (6 bases). Germline loops: CDR1 DFQATT, CDR2 SNEGSKA (reference sequence). CDR3 length: 16 residues. Between the trimmed V and J ends, which lost 3 bases and 4 bases, there was a span of 19 bases. The DNA of the CDR3 is TGCAGTGCTAGCGGACGGGGGGGGCGGGCAAATCAGCCCCAGCATTTT. The encoded protein is CSASGRGGRANQPQHF.

Notes on this clonotype: The CDR3 does not close with the conserved phenylalanine or tryptophan, likely indicating a read error. The chain links TRBV4-1 to TRBJ2-1, with 9 bases matching TRBD2. The CDR3 length is 17 residues. The germline V gene has CDR1 MGHRA and CDR2 YSYEKL. The CDR3 bases are TGCGCTAGCAGCCAAGATCCCGCGGGAGGGCTTAACAATGAGCAGTTCTCC. Translated: CASSQDPAGGLNNEQFS.

This clonotype was recorded once. The genes are TRBV20-1 and TRBJ1-2; D possibly corresponds to TRBD1 (6 bases). Between the trimmed V and J ends, which lost 6 bases and 0 bases, there was a span of 14 bases. CDR1 DFQATT and CDR2 SNEGSKA come from the germline V gene (reference sequence). The CDR3 contains 14 residues. Here the CDR3 reads CSAYTGTSNYGYTF. The CDR3 nucleotides are TGCAGTGCGTATACCGGGACATCTAACTATGGCTACACCTTC.

This clonotype was counted many times. A much larger clone is a single base away; this may be a read error. The chain joins TRBV11-2 to TRBJ2-6; no definite D call. CDR3 length: 18 amino acids. Germline CDR1 reads SGHAT; CDR2 reads FQNNGV. The DNA of the CDR3 is TGTGCCTGCAGCCCCCATCGGGTTGGCTCATCCGGGGCCAACGTCCTGACTTTC. Protein: CACSPHRVGSSGANVLTF.

At least ten counts were recorded for this clonotype. This sequence joins TRBV5-4 and TRBJ2-5; 9 bases agree with TRBD1. Germline V gene data show CDR1 as SGHNT and CDR2 as YYREEE (reference sequence). V trimming: 5 bases; J trimming: 2 bases; junction bases outside the gene matches: 10. CDR3 length: 16 amino acids. The CDR3 spells CASSLAGTGTQETQYF. CDR3 DNA sequence: TGTGCCAGCAGTCTCGCCGGGACAGGGACACAAGAGACCCAGTACTTC. Based on the CDR3 plus reference TRBV5-4 and TRBJ2-5, the full variable domain is ETGVTQSPTHLIKTRGQQVTLRCSSQSGHNTVSWYQQALGQGPQFIFQYYREEENGRGNFPPRFSGLQFPNYSSELNVNALELDDSALYLCASSLAGTGTQETQYFGPGTRLLVL.

This clonotype appeared once. Because it lacks the conserved phenylalanine or tryptophan at the end, this CDR3 is likely a read error. The V call is TRBV10-2, the J call TRBJ2-6, with D possibly matching TRBD2 (6 bases). The length of the CDR3 is 17 residues. Trimming shortened V by 4 bases and J by 0 bases, and 13 bases separated the two germline ends. Germline loops: CDR1 WSHSY, CDR2 SAAADI. The chain's CDR3 is CASSATGVPSGANVLTS. The CDR3 DNA is TGCGCCAGCAGTGCGACGGGGGTTCCCTCTGGGGCCAACGTCCTGACTTCC.

The chain combines TRBV20-1 with TRBJ2-2; a possible D gene is TRBD2 (6 bases). This CDR3 is 14 amino acids long. The ends were cut back, 6 bases at V and 15 bases at J, with 26 bases in the middle. CDR1 and CDR2 from the germline V gene are DFQATT and SNEGSKA (reference sequence). This CDR3 reads CSAVATSYTGVMFF. The DNA of the CDR3 is TGCAGTGCCGTCGCCACTAGCTACACTGGGGTGATGTTTTTT.

This clonotype was seen a few times. A clone one base away is much larger, so this may be a read error. The V call is TRBV30, the J call TRBJ2-3; 7 nucleotides match TRBD2. V lost 0 bases and J lost 7; bases outside the gene matches: 4. The CDR3 is made up of 13 amino acids. Germline V gene sequence: CDR1 GTSNPN, CDR2 SVGIG (reference sequence). CDR3 amino acids: CAWSVTSANTQYF. As DNA, the CDR3 is TGTGCCTGGAGTGTAACTAGCGCAAATACGCAGTATTTT. Full variable domain (missing parts from reference TRBV30 and TRBJ2-3): SQTIHQWPATLVQPVGSPLSLECTVEGTSNPNLYWYRQAAGRGLQLLFYSVGIGQISSEVPQNLSASRPQDRQFILSSKKLLLSDSGFYLCAWSVTSANTQYFGPGTRLTVL.

Remarks on this clonotype: A much bigger clone sits one base away, suggesting this may be a read error. The rearrangement links TRBV11-3 to TRBJ2-1; 8 bases are a match to TRBD2. The last part of the DNA fits TRBJ2-7 better; the J call may be wrong. Germline values: CDR1 SGHNT, CDR2 YENEEA. The CDR3 has 16 amino acids. CDR3 nucleotides: TGTGCCAGCAGCTTGGGCGGGGGGACCTCCTACAATGAGCAGTACTTC. Protein sequence: CASSLGGGTSYNEQYF.

This clonotype is termed medium-sized. The chain combines TRBV6-1 with TRBJ2-3, with 10 bases aligning to TRBD2. The CDR3 sequence is 20 residues long. V gave up 2 bases and J gave up 2 bases; unmatched junction bases: 16. The germline V gene encodes CDR1 MNHNS and CDR2 SASEGT. CDR3 bases: TGTGCCAGCAGTGAAACCTTAGGCCTAGCGGGAGTCGAGACCACAGATACGCAGTATTTT. Protein product: CASSETLGLAGVETTDTQYF.

As concerns this clonotype: A much larger clonotype is one base distant, so this may be a read error. This chain uses TRBV7-8 with TRBJ2-3; D call uncertain. Trimming pared 0 bases from V and 1 base from J, leaving 14 bases between. This CDR3 is 17 amino acids long. CDR1 is SGHVS and CDR2 is FQNEAQ in the germline V gene. CDR3 sequence (DNA): TGTGCCAGCAGCTTAGCGCCGATGAGGACCCGCACAGATACGCAGTATTTT. Residues: CASSLAPMRTRTDTQYF.

V and J are TRBV11-2 and TRBJ1-1, with no clear D. The V gene lost 3 bases and the J gene lost 5 bases, with 13 bases spanning the gap. This CDR3 region has 14 residues. Per the germline V gene, CDR1 is SGHAT and CDR2 is FQNNGV. The CDR3, as DNA: TGTGCCAGCAGCTTTATGGGAGGCGGTACTGAAGCTTTCTTT. Translation gives CASSFMGGGTEAFF. Full variable domain (outside the CDR3, taken from reference TRBV11-2 and TRBJ1-1): EAGVAQSPRYKIIEKRQSVAFWCNPISGHATLYWYQQILGQGPKLLIQFQNNGVVDDSQLPKDRFSAERLKGVDSTLKIQPAKLEDSAVYLCASSFMGGGTEAFFGQGTRLTVV.

This clonotype was detected once. The chain carries TRBV6-1 and TRBJ2-7; 7 bases line up with TRBD1. J was trimmed by 3 bases and V by 6 bases; bases with no gene match: 11. The V gene's germline CDR1 is MNHNS and CDR2 SASEGT. The CDR3 extends over 15 amino acids. CDR3: CASSGESGGNYEQYF. Written as DNA, the CDR3 is TGTGCCAGCAGCGGAGAGTCAGGGGGAAACTACGAGCAGTACTTC.

Remarks on this clonotype: The germline gene is not matched at one end of the junction; a read error may be the cause. This chain joins TRBV29-1 and TRBJ1-2; TRBD1 matches 8 bases. CDR1 SQVTM and CDR2 ANQGSEA come from the germline V gene. The CDR3 has 12 amino acids. The CDR3 region is CSVETGQGSYTF. The CDR3 bases are TGCAGCGTTGAAACTGGACAGGGCAGCTATACCTTC.

Of note for this clonotype: At one of its ends the junction is not consistent with the germline gene, which may arise from a read error. The V call is TRBV6-5, the J call TRBJ2-3; a weak D match, TRBD2 (6 bases). Germline values: CDR1 MNHEY, CDR2 SVGAGI. The CDR3 sequence is 15 residues long. CDR3 sequence (DNA): TGTGCTAGCAGTTACAGAACGGGAGGCACAGATACGCAGTATTTT. Translation: CASSYRTGGTDTQYF.

Many counts were recorded for this clonotype. V and J are TRBV7-9 and TRBJ2-1; TRBD2 aligns across 9 bases. J gave up 5 bases and V 5 bases, and 7 bases lay outside the gene matches. This CDR3 has 15 amino acids. The germline CDR1 and CDR2 sequences are SEHNR and FQNEAQ (reference sequence). The CDR3: CASSELAGVNNEQFF. The DNA of the CDR3 is TGTGCCAGCAGCGAACTAGCGGGCGTAAACAATGAGCAGTTCTTC.

Notes on this clonotype: Compared with germline, one end of the junction differs, possibly owing to a read error. This rearrangement joins TRBV25-1 to TRBJ2-3; possibly TRBD1 or TRBD2 for D (6 bases each). The CDR3 runs to 13 residues. Germline V gene data show CDR1 as MGHDK and CDR2 as SYGVNS. The CDR3 coding sequence is TGTGCCAGCAGTGCGGGGGCCACAGATATGCAGTATTTT. Residues: CASSAGATDMQYF.